A single sample is the source of the 20 T cell receptor beta chains below, sequenced in a study of T cells in Graves' hyperthyroidism and ophthalmopathy (dated by TCRdb to the late 2010s). Receptors were amplified or captured by multiplex PCR. TCRdb shows the sequencer as Illumina HiSeq 2000. The TCR beta CDR3 regions were amplified from the RNA transcripts. For the first round of RT-PCR on the TCR CDR3, the HTBI primer set was used together with the Qiagen OneStep RT-PCR kit. TCRdb trimmed the raw reads at Q25, called clones with MiXCR and kept productive beta chains. All rows with the same CDR3 protein become a single entry with the most common DNA and genes. The table for this sample lists 350,000 to 450,000 distinct CDR3 sequences; around 15% of them were counted only once. Approximately 27% of the sample goes to the ten largest clones. The sample comprised blood. The receptors derive from a man in his forties or fifties with Graves' ophthalmopathy.

This clonotype was found many times. This chain uses TRBV20-1 with TRBJ1-2; possible D gene TRBD1, 5 bases. V was clipped by 3 bases and J by 5 bases, with 13 bases between them. Germline V gene data show CDR1 as DFQATT and CDR2 as SNEGSKA (reference sequence). The CDR3 runs 13 residues. The CDR3 here is CSARDMKRYGYTF. Here the CDR3 DNA reads TGCAGTGCTAGGGACATGAAGCGATATGGCTACACCTTC.

The V and J genes are TRBV28 and TRBJ1-5, with D maybe TRBD1 (5 bases). The V end lost 8 bases, the J end lost 0 bases, and 11 bases lay between the germline ends. This CDR3 is built from 14 residues. Germline CDR1 and CDR2: MDHEN and SYDVKM. The CDR3 coding sequence is TGTGCCAGCCGAAAGACAGTTAGCAATCAGCCCCAGCATTTT. It yields the protein CASRKTVSNQPQHF.

There are a few counts of this clonotype. The chain has TRBV7-9 and TRBJ2-2; D perhaps matches TRBD2 (5 bases). V gave up 1 base and J gave up 2 bases, with 8 bases separating them. The CDR3 is 15 residues long. The germline V gene has CDR1 SEHNR and CDR2 FQNEAQ (reference sequence). CDR3 protein: CASSLGTHNTGELFF. The CDR3 DNA sequence: TGTGCCAGCAGCTTAGGGACTCACAACACCGGGGAGCTGTTTTTT.

This clonotype was seen ten or more times. One end of the junction does not line up with germline, which may come from a read error. This chain connects TRBV7-7 to TRBJ2-1, with 11 bases matching TRBD1. The CDR3 sequence is 15 residues long. Per germline, CDR1 SSHAT and CDR2 FNYEAQ (reference sequence). CDR3 bases: TGTGCTAGCAGCTTAAAGGACAGGGGGCACGATGAGCAGTTCTTC. This codes for CASSLKDRGHDEQFF. The complete variable domain, with remaining parts taken from reference TRBV7-7 and TRBJ2-1, reads GAGVSQSPRYKVTKRGQDVTLRCDPISSHATLYWYQQALGQGPEFLTYFNYEAQPDKSGLPSDRFSAERPEGSISTLTIQRTEQRDSAMYRCASSLKDRGHDEQFFGPGTRLTVL.

The table lists this clonotype with a count of one. It may be a read error: a sequence one base away is much more abundant. V gene TRBV24-1 combines with J gene TRBJ2-7; weak D call: TRBD1 (6 bases). This CDR3 has 13 residues. CDR1 KGHDR and CDR2 SFDVKD come from the germline V gene. Trimming took 9 bases from V and 7 from J, leaving 18 bases between them. The DNA for the CDR3 is TGTGCCACCCAACGTTTGGGGGCCGATGAGCAGTACTTC. It translates to CATQRLGADEQYF.

This chain uses TRBV28 with TRBJ1-3; D is perhaps TRBD1 (6 bases). There are 15 residues in the CDR3. Trimming took off 5 bases at V and 0 bases at J, with 11 bases between the two ends. CDR1 is MDHEN and CDR2 is SYDVKM in the germline V gene. CDR3 nucleotides: TGTGCCAGCAGTACGACAGGCGGCTCTGGAAACACCATATATTTT. It codes for CASSTTGGSGNTIYF.

This clonotype was counted a few times. The chain joins TRBV27 to TRBJ2-7, with a possible D match to TRBD1 (5 bases). CDR1 and CDR2 (germline): MNHEY, SMNVEV (reference sequence). CDR3 length: 16 residues. Trimming pared 2 bases from V and 3 bases from J, leaving 17 bases between. CDR3 nucleotides: TGTGCCAGCAGTTTAGGGTGGGCACAAGGGGTCTACGAGCAGTACTTC. Translating it yields CASSLGWAQGVYEQYF.

This clonotype was counted many times. This rearrangement joins TRBV29-1 to TRBJ1-5; D possibly corresponds to TRBD1 (6 bases). Trimming stripped 3 bases from V and 7 bases from J, with 13 bases between. From germline, CDR1 is SQVTM and CDR2 ANQGSEA. The CDR3 consists of 13 residues. The CDR3 DNA reads TGCAGCGTTGAGGGGGGGCTCGAACAGCCCCAGCATTTT. Its protein product is CSVEGGLEQPQHF.

This clonotype occurred many times. The chain employs TRBV3-1 and TRBJ2-1; 8 positions agree with TRBD2. CDR1 and CDR2 from the germline V gene are LGHDT and YNNKEL (reference sequence). The CDR3 is 15 amino acids. V trimming: 0 bases; J trimming: 2 bases; junction bases outside the gene matches: 0. This CDR3 is CASSQDSGTYNEQFF. The CDR3 DNA follows: TGTGCCAGCAGCCAAGATAGCGGGACCTACAATGAGCAGTTCTTC.

This clonotype has at least ten counts. The chain links TRBV11-3 to TRBJ2-1, with TRBD2 as a possible D gene (5 bases). Germline values: CDR1 SGHNT, CDR2 YENEEA. The CDR3 contains 13 residues. Trimming took off 3 bases at V and 5 bases at J, with 8 bases between the two ends. The CDR3 loop is CASSLDWDNEQFF. DNA for the CDR3: TGTGCCAGCAGCTTGGACTGGGACAATGAGCAGTTCTTC.

The gene calls are TRBV6-5 and TRBJ2-7; TRBD2 matches 7 bases. The CDR3 has 15 amino acids. The V gene end was trimmed by 3 bases and the J gene end by 3 bases; junction bases not matched to a gene: 8. CDR1 is MNHEY and CDR2 is SVGAGI in the germline V gene. The CDR3 protein is CASSYQGGSFYEQYF. CDR3 bases: TGTGCCAGCAGTTATCAGGGCGGGAGTTTCTACGAGCAGTACTTC.

This clonotype was seen more than once but under ten times. This chain links TRBV7-9 with TRBJ2-1; TRBD2 agrees at 11 bases. CDR3 length equals 16 residues. Losses at the gene ends were 5 bases for V and 4 bases for J; bases not matched to a gene: 7. Germline CDR1 is SEHNR and CDR2 is FQNEAQ (reference sequence). CDR3 residues: CASSAKLAGAYNEQFF. CDR3 nucleotides: TGTGCCAGCAGCGCGAAACTAGCGGGAGCGTACAATGAGCAGTTCTTC.

This clonotype was seen at least ten times. This chain joins TRBV27 and TRBJ1-1; D unresolved. The germline V gene encodes CDR1 MNHEY and CDR2 SMNVEV (reference sequence). The CDR3 is 13 amino acids. V was trimmed by 7 bases and J by 0 bases, leaving 9 bases between them. CDR3 loop: CASTGTLNTEAFF. The CDR3 bases are TGTGCCAGCACCGGAACACTGAACACTGAAGCTTTCTTT.

The CDR3 here is CSVGQNEQYF. The CDR3 DNA is TGCAGCGTTGGACAGAACGAGCAGTACTTC. The V and J genes are TRBV29-1 and TRBJ2-7; tentatively, D is TRBD1 (5 bases). The CDR3 sequence is 10 residues long. Trimming shortened V by 4 bases and J by 5 bases, and 6 bases separated the two germline ends. CDR1 is SQVTM, CDR2 ANQGSEA, per germline.

This clonotype was counted between two and nine times. V is TRBV20-1 and J is TRBJ2-7; 13 positions agree with TRBD2. Germline assignment: CDR1 DFQATT and CDR2 SNEGSKA (reference sequence). V dropped 2 bases and J dropped 2; count of bases not matched to a gene: 9. CDR3 length equals 17 residues. The CDR3 nucleotides are TGCAGTGCTAGACCCCCGGGACTAGCGGGGAAGGCCTACGAGCAGTACTTC. It encodes CSARPPGLAGKAYEQYF.

At least ten counts were recorded for this clonotype. The genes are TRBV20-1 and TRBJ1-1; 7 bases align to TRBD1. Per the germline V gene, CDR1 is DFQATT and CDR2 is SNEGSKA (reference sequence). V lost 6 bases and J lost 0; bases outside the gene matches: 16. The CDR3 runs 17 residues. The CDR3 spells CSAPPEDRANLNTEAFF. The CDR3, as DNA: TGCAGTGCCCCCCCGGAAGACAGGGCCAACCTGAACACTGAAGCTTTCTTT.

The table lists this clonotype with many counts. This chain joins TRBV30 and TRBJ1-1, with D uncertain. There are 13 residues in the CDR3. The germline gives CDR1 GTSNPN, CDR2 SVGIG (reference sequence). The V gene lost 0 bases and the J gene lost 9 bases, with 14 bases spanning the gap. The CDR3 loop reads CAWSVSVELQAFF. Here the CDR3 DNA reads TGTGCCTGGAGTGTATCGGTGGAATTACAAGCTTTCTTT.

CDR3 sequence reads: CASSSLIGTSGIYEQYF. In DNA, the CDR3 is TGTGCCAGCAGTTCATTAATAGGGACTAGCGGGATCTACGAGCAGTACTTC. This chain connects TRBV12-3 or TRBV12-4 to TRBJ2-7, with 13 bases matching TRBD2. The CDR3 runs to 17 residues. V shed 4 bases, J shed 3 bases, and the junction held 9 bases outside the gene matches.

In this sample, this clonotype turned up many times. V usage is TRBV30 and J usage is TRBJ2-1; D gene uncertain. V was trimmed by 1 base and J by 8 bases, leaving 9 bases between them. The CDR3 sequence is 12 residues long. Germline lookup yields CDR1 GTSNPN and CDR2 SVGIG (reference sequence). The CDR3 protein is CAWSAQSYEQFF. CDR3 in DNA: TGTGCCTGGAGTGCCCAATCCTATGAGCAGTTCTTC.

This clonotype was counted many times. The V call is TRBV10-3, the J call TRBJ2-3; 8 bases are shared with TRBD1. Looked up from germline, CDR1 is ENHRY and CDR2 is SYGVKD. The trim removed 0 bases at V and 6 bases at J, leaving 5 bases unmatched. The CDR3 loop spans 15 amino acids. This chain's CDR3 is CAISESSGGVDTQYF. DNA of the CDR3: TGTGCCATCAGTGAGTCTTCAGGGGGCGTCGATACGCAGTATTTT.